This passage covers 15 T cell receptor beta chains from one sample sequenced in a study of T cells in Graves' hyperthyroidism and ophthalmopathy (dated by TCRdb to the late 2010s). The library was built by means of multiplex PCR. Sequencing used an Illumina HiSeq 2000. Amplification of TCR beta CDR3 regions was carried out from RNA transcripts. The first round of RT-PCR for the TCR CDR3 was performed with the HTBI primer set and the Qiagen OneStep RT-PCR kit. Through fastp at Q25 and MiXCR, TCRdb rebuilt clones from the public reads, retaining in-frame beta chains. Each record represents a unique CDR3 protein, reported with the most common genes and DNA among its rows. Within this sample are fewer than 700,000 distinct CDR3 sequences, with around 16% of them counted one time only. 3% to 4% of the sample is in the top ten clones. Sequencing used blood. The receptors stem from a woman aged 30 to 39 with Graves' hyperthyroidism.

The rearrangement uses TRBV7-9 and TRBJ2-2, with TRBD2 matching over 12 bases. V lost 5 bases and J lost 5; bases outside the gene matches: 3. This CDR3 is built from 15 residues. Germline CDR1 reads SEHNR; CDR2 reads FQNEAQ (reference sequence). This chain's CDR3 is CASSAGTSGTGELFF. The CDR3 nucleotides read TGTGCCAGCAGCGCGGGGACTAGCGGGACCGGGGAGCTGTTTTTT.

The chain links TRBV28 to TRBJ1-6, with a weak D call TRBD1 (6 bases). CDR1 and CDR2 from the germline V gene are MDHEN and SYDVKM. Deletions cut 8 bases from V and 8 bases from J, with 19 bases between. CDR3 length: 15 amino acids. For the CDR3, the DNA is TGTGCCAGCCGGGGGGGCGGCAAGTATCATTCACCCCTCCACTTT. It encodes CASRGGGKYHSPLHF. The variable domain in full, with the rest retrieved from reference TRBV28 and TRBJ1-6, is DVKVTQSSRYLVKRTGEKVFLECVQDMDHENMFWYRQDPGLGLRLIYFSYDVKMKEKGDIPEGYSVSREKKERFSLILESASTNQTSMYLCASRGGGKYHSPLHFGNGTRLTVT.

This clonotype has at least ten counts. This rearrangement joins TRBV7-2 to TRBJ2-1, with 7 bases that match TRBD2. Germline-derived CDR1 and CDR2 are SGHTA and FQGNSA. Losses at the gene ends were 7 bases for V and 0 bases for J; bases not matched to a gene: 9. This CDR3 region has 16 residues. Here the CDR3 reads CASTPSGKSSYNEQFF. Here the CDR3 DNA reads TGTGCCAGCACCCCCAGCGGGAAAAGCTCCTACAATGAGCAGTTCTTC.

The V call is TRBV18, the J call TRBJ2-4; D remains ambiguous. This CDR3 contains 15 residues. Germline loops: CDR1 KGHSH, CDR2 LQKENI. The germline V and J ends were trimmed by 4 bases and 1 base, with 11 bases remaining between them. The CDR3 reads CASSRARDAKNIQYF. The CDR3 bases are TGTGCCAGCTCACGAGCTAGGGATGCCAAAAACATTCAGTACTTC.

On this clonotype: Since a much larger clone is just one base distant, this may be a read error. This rearrangement joins TRBV7-3 to TRBJ2-3; a possible D gene is TRBD1 (6 bases). Trimming pared 3 bases from V and 2 bases from J, leaving 9 bases between. The CDR3 is made up of 14 amino acids. CDR1 and CDR2 from the germline V gene are SGHTA and FQGTGA. The CDR3 DNA follows: TGTGCCAGCAGCTTCCAGGGACACACAGATACGCAGTATTTT. It encodes CASSFQGHTDTQYF.

The count of this clonotype is one. This sequence joins TRBV5-1 and TRBJ2-3; the D call may be TRBD1 or TRBD2 (5 bases each). CDR1 SGHRS and CDR2 YFSETQ come from the germline V gene. CDR3 length: 18 residues. V lost 0 bases, J lost 0 bases, and 17 bases lay in between. The CDR3 protein is CASSLVGTSGTSTDTQYF. DNA of the CDR3: TGCGCCAGCAGCTTGGTTGGGACCAGCGGTACTAGCACAGATACGCAGTATTTT.

The chain uses TRBV3-1 and TRBJ1-1; maybe TRBD1 (6 bases). Germline values: CDR1 LGHDT, CDR2 YNNKEL (reference sequence). The V gene lost 1 base and the J gene lost 4 bases, with 10 bases spanning the gap. The CDR3 consists of 14 residues. This CDR3 is CASSQGGQSTEAFF. The CDR3 DNA follows: TGTGCCAGCAGCCAAGGAGGACAGAGCACTGAAGCTTTCTTT. Full variable domain (remainder filled in from reference TRBV3-1 and TRBJ1-1): DTAVSQTPKYLVTQMGNDKSIKCEQNLGHDTMYWYKQDSKKFLKIMFSYNNKELIINETVPNRFSPKSPDKAHLNLHINSLELGDSAVYFCASSQGGQSTEAFFGQGTRLTVV.

This clonotype was found a few times. The V and J genes are TRBV9 and TRBJ2-1; 10 bases align to TRBD2. CDR3 length: 15 amino acids. The germline V gene has CDR1 SGDLS and CDR2 YYNGEE. Trimming at V came to 4 bases and at J to 10 bases, leaving 11 bases not matched to a gene. Written as DNA, the CDR3 is TGTGCCAGCAGCCCGCGGCTAGCGGGGGATTCGGAGCAGTTCTTC. It encodes CASSPRLAGDSEQFF.

The J gene is TRBJ1-5, the V gene TRBV6-1, with TRBD1 matching 7 bases. Germline CDR1 MNHNS, CDR2 SASEGT. The CDR3 sequence is 13 residues long. V lost 2 bases and J lost 11; bases outside the gene matches: 6. The DNA for the CDR3 is TGTGCCAGCAGTGAACCGTCAGGGGGGGCCCAGCATTTT. Translation gives CASSEPSGGAQHF.

At least ten counts were recorded for this clonotype. The CDR3 coding sequence is TGCAGTGCTGGTTTATGGGGTATGGGTCAGCCCCAGCATTTT. Translating gives CSAGLWGMGQPQHF. V gene TRBV20-1 combines with J gene TRBJ1-5, with D uncertain. V lost 5 bases and J lost 6, with 17 bases in between. CDR1 and CDR2 from the germline V gene are DFQATT and SNEGSKA (reference sequence). The CDR3 spans 14 residues.

This clonotype was counted ten times or more. The genes are TRBV28 and TRBJ2-1; tentatively, D is TRBD2 (7 bases). The CDR3 is 16 amino acids. Per germline, CDR1 MDHEN and CDR2 SYDVKM. The V end lost 2 bases, the J end lost 10 bases, and 21 bases lay between the germline ends. DNA of the CDR3: TGTGCCAGCAGTTTAAATATTTTCGGGACGGGGGGCGAGCAGTTCTTC. Its translation: CASSLNIFGTGGEQFF.

In its sample, this clonotype was seen many times. In DNA form, the CDR3 reads TGTGCCAGCAGCTTGGGGCAGCCCCTTTTCTATGGCTACACCTTC. Protein sequence: CASSLGQPLFYGYTF. The chain links TRBV5-6 to TRBJ1-2, with no clear D. CDR3 length equals 15 residues. Germline-derived CDR1 and CDR2 are SGHDT and YYEEEE. Trimming shortened V by 0 bases and J by 4 bases, and 13 bases separated the two germline ends.

This clonotype was seen just once. The rearrangement links TRBV10-3 to TRBJ2-1; 8 nucleotides agree with TRBD2. V shed 6 bases and J 8 bases; nucleotides not matched to a gene: 9. Germline CDR1 is ENHRY and CDR2 is SYGVKD. The CDR3 extends over 14 amino acids. Written as DNA, the CDR3 is TGTGCCATCAGGAGGACGGGAGGGAGGGATGAGCAGTTCTTC. This sequence encodes CAIRRTGGRDEQFF.

CDR3 sequence: CASSSRRGGSTDTQYF. CDR3 nucleotide sequence: TGTGCCAGCAGCTCTCGTAGGGGCGGAAGCACAGATACGCAGTATTTT. The V gene is TRBV5-4, the J gene TRBJ2-3, with D perhaps matching TRBD1 (5 bases). The CDR3 consists of 16 residues. V lost 3 bases to trimming and J lost 0 bases, with 14 bases between them. Germline-derived CDR1 and CDR2 are SGHNT and YYREEE (reference sequence).

This clonotype was seen only a few times. The chain recombines TRBV20-1 with TRBJ2-1; tentatively, D is TRBD2 (6 bases). The germline V gene has CDR1 DFQATT and CDR2 SNEGSKA (reference sequence). With 0 bases removed from V and 2 bases from J, the gap between germline ends came to 14 bases. The CDR3 loop spans 16 amino acids. The CDR3 is CSARDPLAGTYNEQFF. The CDR3 coding sequence is TGCAGTGCTAGAGATCCGCTCGCGGGAACCTACAATGAGCAGTTCTTC.